The present T cell receptor (beta chain) was sequenced within a study of T cell changes during pregnancy in multiple sclerosis. Produced via immunoSEQ multiplex PCR; TCRdb's table is partial and in-frame only. Here the sample spans over 80,000 clones, 85% to 95% being singletons. V was pared by 8 bases and J by 0 bases, with 8 bases of the junction left unmatched. Germline V lookup: CDR1 MNHEY, CDR2 SMNVEV (reference sequence). This CDR3 is 15 amino acids long. The sample consisted of peripheral blood, taken in the third trimester of pregnancy. The TCR was taken from a female donor in good health, enrolled as a control in a pregnancy study. The V gene is TRBV27, the J gene TRBJ2-5, with 8 bases matching TRBD2. CDR3 in DNA: TGTGCCAGCGGCCCCTTAGCGGGGTACCAAGAGACCCAGTACTTC. Its translation is CASGPLAGYQETQYF.